Listed below are T cell receptor beta chains from one sample, sequenced in a study of tumour-infiltrating T cells in Burkitt lymphoma. TCRdb's table, derived via immunoSEQ multiplex PCR, lists solely in-frame clones and lacks some. The sample consists of a few thousand clones, over 70% of them appearing once. The sample taken for sequencing was tumor tissue. The receptor source for this set is a human donor with diffuse large B-cell lymphoma. CDR3s leave out the opening cysteine and the closing phenylalanine or tryptophan. Each record gives: CDR3 protein, V gene, J gene.

ASSPAGNTIY	TRBV7-8	TRBJ1-3
ASSTGTGALDEQY	TRBV11-2	TRBJ2-7
ASSRGQSYEQY	TRBV6-6	TRBJ2-7
ASSTKEGSSTEAF	TRBV5-4	TRBJ1-1
ASSVGRGTQY	TRBV9	TRBJ2-3
ASSPPD	TRBV7-8	TRBJ2-7
ASSLIGKGELF	TRBV11-3	TRBJ2-2
ASSSLRSRNTEAF	TRBV27	TRBJ1-1
ASSLSAGQPNTEAF	TRBV27	TRBJ1-1
ASSYSGTGPGNTIY	TRBV6-5	TRBJ1-3
ATSRKSRRSNEKLF	TRBV15	TRBJ1-4
ASREALRGNNEQF	TRBV6-1	TRBJ2-1
ASRGNRAVPDNEQF	TRBV2	TRBJ2-1
ASSLEDTGELF	TRBV5-1	TRBJ2-2
ASSLGSTGYT	TRBV5-6	TRBJ1-2
ASSLEVGQGAGEQY	TRBV7-6	TRBJ2-7
ANRRVNTEAF	TRBV19	TRBJ1-1
ASSRETGELF	TRBV11-1	TRBJ2-2
AWSTLFAGSYYEQY	TRBV30	TRBJ2-7
ASSLDSRYQETQY	TRBV11-2	TRBJ2-5
ASSQGMGLGAGIEAF	TRBV4-1	TRBJ1-1
ASARLARETQY	TRBV6-5	TRBJ2-5
ASSFQETQY	TRBV6-6	TRBJ2-5
ASSNLPGQPEETQY	TRBV14	TRBJ2-5